Listed here are 7 T cell receptor beta chains from one sample, sequenced in a study of blood T cell repertoires in COVID-19. Using immunoSEQ multiplex PCR, the repertoire was profiled, and TCRdb retains in-frame clones only, with some absent. The sample lists about 140,000 clones, approximately 91% occurring once. Specimen: peripheral blood. The receptors derive from a man aged 50-60 years with active or convalescent COVID-19.

The V and J genes are TRBV6-4 and TRBJ1-2; possible D gene TRBD1, 6 bases. The germline CDR1 and CDR2 sequences are MRHNA and SNTAGT. The CDR3 consists of 13 residues. The V gene lost 6 bases and the J gene lost 5 bases, with 13 bases spanning the gap. The CDR3 here is CASSRDQGYGYTF. The CDR3 DNA follows: TGTGCCAGCAGCCGGGACCAGGGGTATGGCTACACCTTC.

This chain links TRBV9 with TRBJ2-2; no clear D. The CDR3 is made up of 13 amino acids. The germline gives CDR1 SGDLS, CDR2 YYNGEE. The V end was cut by 0 bases, the J end by 6 bases, with 6 bases between. This CDR3 reads CASSVGESGELFF. The CDR3 nucleotides are TGTGCCAGCAGCGTAGGAGAATCCGGGGAGCTGTTTTTT.

The V call is TRBV3-1 (or the pseudogene TRBV3-2), the J call TRBJ2-1; D remains unclear. V was clipped by 8 bases and J by 2 bases, with 4 bases between them. In germline, CDR1 is LGHDT, CDR2 YNNKEL (reference sequence). The CDR3 has 11 amino acids. This chain's CDR3 is CASSTYNEQFF. The CDR3 DNA follows: TGTGCCAGCTCAACCTACAATGAGCAGTTCTTC.

The gene calls are TRBV20-1 and TRBJ1-1; D not certain. Deletions cut 3 bases from V and 0 bases from J, with 8 bases between. Germline values: CDR1 DFQATT, CDR2 SNEGSKA (reference sequence). The CDR3 length is 13 residues. CDR3 nucleotides: TGCAGTGCTAGTTTGGGCCTGAACACTGAAGCTTTCTTT. As protein: CSASLGLNTEAFF.

The V call is TRBV6-2 or TRBV6-3, the J call TRBJ2-7; TRBD1 agrees at 8 bases. Trimming at V came to 5 bases and at J to 1 base, leaving 7 bases not matched to a gene. The CDR3 loop spans 15 amino acids. Germline V CDR1 and CDR2: MNHEY, SVGEGT. CDR3: CASSATGGSSYEQYF. The CDR3, as DNA: TGTGCCAGCAGTGCAACAGGGGGATCGTCCTACGAGCAGTACTTC.

The rearrangement links TRBV30 to TRBJ2-1; D is possibly TRBD2 (6 bases). Germline V lookup: CDR1 GTSNPN, CDR2 SVGIG (reference sequence). Trimming pared 2 bases from V and 9 bases from J, leaving 17 bases between. The CDR3 contains 14 residues. Here the CDR3 DNA reads TGTGCCTGGAGTCGTACCGGGACTTACGCTGAGCAGTTCTTC. Translating it yields CAWSRTGTYAEQFF. Supplemented by reference TRBV30 and TRBJ2-1, the full variable domain reads SQTIHQWPATLVQPVGSPLSLECTVEGTSNPNLYWYRQAAGRGLQLLFYSVGIGQISSEVPQNLSASRPQDRQFILSSKKLLLSDSGFYLCAWSRTGTYAEQFFGPGTRLTVL.

Remarks on this clone: Other DNA sequences in the sample encode the same CDR3. V gene TRBV5-1 combines with J gene TRBJ1-1; no firm D call. In germline, CDR1 is SGHRS, CDR2 YFSETQ. The CDR3 runs 11 residues. V lost 7 bases and J lost 1, with 5 bases in between. CDR3 sequence (DNA): TGCGCCAGCTCGGGGAACACTGAAGCTTTCTTT. Amino acids: CASSGNTEAFF.